These 25 T cell receptor beta chains were all obtained from the same sample, sequenced in a study of human T cells and chemical hapten exposure. Sample time point: patch test 2, 6 weeks after DPC sensitization. The treatment: therapeutic diphenylcyclopropenone sensitization with weekly scalp DPC. TCRdb ran MiXCR on the RACE reads and lists one entry per CDR3 protein. The sample includes about 350,000 distinct CDR3 sequences, about 6% of them seen just once. Sample: whole blood, taken in connection with sensitization to the hapten diphenylcyclopropenone (DPC). The origin of the receptors is a woman under 30 with alopecia areata. Some clones in this sample may be carry-over from other donors' samples.

This clonotype was recorded at least ten times. The chain recombines TRBV7-2 with TRBJ1-6; no firm D call. V lost 6 bases, J lost 7 bases, and 7 bases lay in between. The germline gives CDR1 SGHTA, CDR2 FQGNSA. The CDR3 is 12 residues long. The CDR3 DNA reads as TGTGCCAGCAGTCTGATGAATTCACCCCTCCACTTT. Protein product: CASSLMNSPLHF. The full variable domain, completed using reference TRBV7-2 and TRBJ1-6, is GAGVSQSPSNKVTEKGKDVELRCDPISGHTALYWYRQSLGQGLEFLIYFQGNSAPDKSGLPSDRFSAERTGGSVSTLTIQRTQQEDSAVYLCASSLMNSPLHFGNGTRLTVT.

This clonotype was found many times. The chain couples TRBV6-6 to TRBJ2-7; possible D gene TRBD1, 6 bases. Germline CDR1 and CDR2: MNHNY and SVGAGI (reference sequence). Trimming shortened V by 6 bases and J by 0 bases, and 18 bases separated the two germline ends. The CDR3 runs to 16 residues. DNA for the CDR3: TGTGCCAGCAGCATCTCCGGGACACCGTTCTCCTACGAGCAGTACTTC. It codes for CASSISGTPFSYEQYF.

This clonotype has just a few counts. The DNA for the CDR3 is TGTGCCAGCAGTACGATACAGGGTAGCTATGGCTACACCTTC. The encoded protein is CASSTIQGSYGYTF. This sequence joins TRBV28 and TRBJ1-2; TRBD1 might be the D (6 bases). V was trimmed by 5 bases and J by 4 bases, leaving 14 bases between them. Per germline, CDR1 MDHEN and CDR2 SYDVKM. The CDR3 consists of 14 residues.

A note on this clonotype: Just one base apart from a much larger clone, this may be a read error. The chain has TRBV29-1 and TRBJ2-5; 7 bases align to TRBD1. Trimming cost V 7 bases and J 0 bases; bases outside gene matches: 8. The germline CDR1 and CDR2 sequences are SQVTM and ANQGSEA. This CDR3 spans 14 amino acids. The CDR3 bases are TGCAGCGCTGAGGACAGGACGTACCAAGAGACCCAGTACTTC. It specifies CSAEDRTYQETQYF.

This clonotype was detected only a few times. The chain joins TRBV10-2 to TRBJ1-6; possible D gene TRBD1, 5 bases. V lost 6 bases to trimming and J lost 3 bases, with 18 bases between them. CDR1 WSHSY and CDR2 SAAADI come from the germline V gene. The CDR3 loop spans 17 amino acids. The CDR3, as DNA: TGCGCCAGCAGATCTAAACAGGCCAACGTCTATAATTCACCCCTCCACTTT. Its protein is CASRSKQANVYNSPLHF.

The J gene is TRBJ2-6, the V gene TRBV27; the D gene is possibly TRBD2 (5 bases). Trimming removed 3 bases at V and 1 base at J, with 10 bases between. In germline, CDR1 is MNHEY, CDR2 SMNVEV (reference sequence). The CDR3 consists of 16 residues. In nucleotides, the CDR3 is TGTGCCAGCAGTTTTTATGACTATTCTGGGGCCAACGTCCTGACTTTC. Translated: CASSFYDYSGANVLTF.

The rearrangement uses TRBV29-1 and TRBJ2-7, with D hard to call. The V end was cut by 7 bases, the J end by 2 bases, with 12 bases between. The germline V gene has CDR1 SQVTM and CDR2 ANQGSEA. This CDR3 is built from 12 residues. The CDR3: CSARTQTYEQYF. In DNA, the CDR3 is TGCAGCGCTAGGACGCAAACCTACGAGCAGTACTTC.

This clonotype appeared a few times. The chain employs TRBV6-5 and TRBJ2-2, with unresolved D. CDR3 length: 13 amino acids. Germline V gene lookup returns CDR1 MNHEY and CDR2 SVGAGI. V was cut by 6 bases and J by 6 bases, with 11 bases left in between. The CDR3 DNA reads TGTGCCAGCAGACCGACGGCCGCCGGGGAGCTGTTTTTT. It yields the protein CASRPTAAGELFF.

This clonotype was seen many times. V gene TRBV5-1 combines with J gene TRBJ1-1, with no clear D. V dropped 1 base and J dropped 4 bases, with 11 bases sitting between them. The CDR3 extends over 14 amino acids. Germline assignment: CDR1 SGHRS and CDR2 YFSETQ. The CDR3 here is CASSLYGEGTEAFF. Written as DNA, the CDR3 is TGCGCCAGCAGCTTGTACGGTGAGGGCACTGAAGCTTTCTTT.

Comments on this clonotype: This CDR3 is missing its conserved last phenylalanine or tryptophan, likely due to a read error. V gene TRBV2 combines with J gene TRBJ2-1; D remains ambiguous. The germline V and J ends were trimmed by 8 bases and 6 bases, with 17 bases remaining between them. The CDR3 is 14 residues long. Per germline, CDR1 SNHLY and CDR2 FYNNEI. CDR3 coding DNA: TGTGCCAGCCAGCCACAGCAGTATAGCAATGAGCAGTTCATC. This gives the protein CASQPQQYSNEQFI.

This clonotype has at least ten counts. The chain employs TRBV27 and TRBJ1-1; TRBD1 aligns across 10 bases. Germline lookup yields CDR1 MNHEY and CDR2 SMNVEV (reference sequence). Germline trimming cut 5 bases from V and 4 bases from J; bases unmatched to any gene: 13. This CDR3 comprises 17 residues. The CDR3: CASSQSGTGVRGTEAFF. CDR3 bases: TGTGCCAGCAGTCAATCCGGGACAGGGGTTAGGGGCACTGAAGCTTTCTTT.

This clonotype was picked up many times. The V and J genes are TRBV20-1 and TRBJ2-7; tentatively, D is TRBD2 (7 bases). Trimming stripped 5 bases from V and 9 bases from J, with 11 bases between. Germline lookup yields CDR1 DFQATT and CDR2 SNEGSKA (reference sequence). This CDR3 region has 10 residues. CDR3 protein: CSAGGARQYF. The CDR3 DNA is TGCAGTGCTGGGGGGGCTCGGCAGTACTTC.

V and J are TRBV12-3 or TRBV12-4 and TRBJ1-1; no clear D. The V gene lost 5 bases and the J gene lost 0 bases, with 10 bases spanning the gap. The CDR3 has 14 residues. The CDR3 loop is CASSPHLLNTEAFF. The CDR3 coding sequence is TGTGCCAGCAGTCCCCACCTTTTGAACACTGAAGCTTTCTTT.

The chain employs TRBV13 and TRBJ2-5; possibly TRBD1 for D (5 bases). V shed 4 bases and J shed 3 bases, with 9 bases lying between them. Germline values: CDR1 PRHDT, CDR2 FYEKMQ (reference sequence). This CDR3 contains 13 residues. As DNA, the CDR3 is TGTGCCAGCAGCTACCGACAGAAAGAGACCCAGTACTTC. Translation gives CASSYRQKETQYF.

This clonotype was observed many times. The chain couples TRBV5-1 to TRBJ1-4; TRBD1 matches at 10 bases. Losses at the gene ends were 3 bases for V and 0 bases for J; bases not matched to a gene: 2. This CDR3 has 16 amino acids. Germline V lookup: CDR1 SGHRS, CDR2 YFSETQ. For the CDR3, the DNA is TGCGCCAGCAGCTCGGACAGGGGGACAACTAATGAAAAACTGTTTTTT. This translates into CASSSDRGTTNEKLFF.

The rearrangement uses TRBV10-3 and TRBJ2-5, with D unclear. CDR1 ENHRY and CDR2 SYGVKD come from the germline V gene. This CDR3 has 12 amino acids. Trimming took off 6 bases at V and 6 bases at J, with 11 bases between the two ends. This CDR3 is CAIRNFSQTQYF. As DNA, the CDR3 is TGTGCCATCAGGAATTTTTCCCAGACCCAGTACTTC.

Only a few counts were recorded for this clonotype. The chain combines TRBV4-2 with TRBJ2-3; 9 bases are a match to TRBD1. CDR1 and CDR2 (germline): LGHNA, YNFKEQ. This CDR3 comprises 18 residues. The trim removed 0 bases at V and 0 bases at J, leaving 7 bases unmatched. As DNA, the CDR3 is TGTGCCAGCAGCCAAGAAGTTGGGACAGGGTCTAGCACAGATACGCAGTATTTT. This encodes CASSQEVGTGSSTDTQYF.

The V and J genes are TRBV7-2 and TRBJ2-2; weak D call: TRBD2 (5 bases). In germline, CDR1 is SGHTA, CDR2 FQGNSA. Trimming took 8 bases from V and 0 from J, leaving 7 bases between them. This CDR3 contains 13 residues. As DNA, the CDR3 is TGTGCCAGCCTAGCCCCGAACACCGGGGAGCTGTTTTTT. It encodes CASLAPNTGELFF. Full variable domain (rest looked up from reference TRBV7-2 and TRBJ2-2): GAGVSQSPSNKVTEKGKDVELRCDPISGHTALYWYRQSLGQGLEFLIYFQGNSAPDKSGLPSDRFSAERTGGSVSTLTIQRTQQEDSAVYLCASLAPNTGELFFGEGSRLTVL.

This clonotype was counted between two and nine times. The V gene is TRBV7-2, the J gene TRBJ1-2; no reliable D call. Trimming took 6 bases from V and 4 from J, leaving 18 bases between them. The CDR3 contains 15 residues. The germline CDR1 and CDR2 sequences are SGHTA and FQGNSA. The CDR3 reads CASRLEEHGIYGYTF. CDR3 nucleotide sequence: TGTGCCAGCAGGCTCGAGGAACACGGGATCTATGGCTACACCTTC.

This clonotype was recorded many times. CDR3 DNA: TGTGCCAGCAGTCCTGTGACAGGGTCGCGACGGGAGACCCAGTACTTC. Its protein product is CASSPVTGSRRETQYF. The rearrangement links TRBV6-2 or TRBV6-3 to TRBJ2-5; 7 bases are shared with TRBD1. Per germline, CDR1 MNHEY and CDR2 SVGEGT. With 5 bases clipped from V and 5 bases from J, the junction kept 14 bases outside the gene matches. The CDR3 has 16 amino acids.

This clonotype was observed a few times. The chain links TRBV7-9 to TRBJ1-5; perhaps TRBD1 as D (5 bases). V was trimmed by 0 bases and J by 6 bases, leaving 12 bases between them. Germline V gene sequence: CDR1 SEHNR, CDR2 FQNEAQ (reference sequence). The CDR3 runs to 15 residues. DNA of the CDR3: TGTGCCAGCAGCTTAGCAGCGGGGGGGAGTCAGCCCCAGCATTTT. The encoded protein is CASSLAAGGSQPQHF.

The gene calls are TRBV6-2 or TRBV6-3 and TRBJ2-3; possibly TRBD1 or TRBD2 for D (5 bases each). The CDR3 is 13 amino acids. Trimming stripped 6 bases from V and 6 bases from J, with 13 bases between. Germline V gene sequence: CDR1 MNHEY, CDR2 SVGEGT. This chain's CDR3 is CASRNGAYDTQYF. The CDR3 region has the DNA TGTGCCAGCAGGAACGGGGCTTACGATACGCAGTATTTT.

This clonotype occurred many times. The gene calls are TRBV5-1 and TRBJ1-6; D gene unclear. Germline CDR1 reads SGHRS; CDR2 reads YFSETQ. CDR3 length equals 15 residues. The V end lost 0 bases, the J end lost 4 bases, and 8 bases lay between the germline ends. CDR3 DNA: TGCGCCAGCAGCTTGGCCGACGGGTATAATTCACCCCTCCACTTT. It is translated as CASSLADGYNSPLHF.

This clonotype was seen repeatedly, ten times or more. DNA of the CDR3: TGTGCCAGCAGCCAGCCTACTAGCGGGGAGGATACGCAGTATTTT. Amino acids: CASSQPTSGEDTQYF. V gene TRBV3-1 combines with J gene TRBJ2-3, with 10 nucleotides matching TRBD2. Losses at the gene ends were 3 bases for V and 6 bases for J; bases not matched to a gene: 6. There are 15 residues in the CDR3. The germline V gene has CDR1 LGHDT and CDR2 YNNKEL (reference sequence).

This clonotype was picked up a small number of times. The gene calls are TRBV10-3 and TRBJ1-4; a possible D gene is TRBD1 (5 bases). This CDR3 contains 16 residues. The germline CDR1 and CDR2 sequences are ENHRY and SYGVKD. V gave up 3 bases and J gave up 5 bases, with 16 bases separating them. The CDR3 sequence is CAISDPNPGPNEKLFF. CDR3 DNA sequence: TGTGCCATCAGTGACCCGAATCCGGGGCCGAATGAAAAACTGTTTTTT.